The clone carrying this T cell receptor beta chain was found a few times. The sample comes from a study of blood T cells in healthy people across ages. Alongside a J-beta primer mix, a sample-barcoded 5' primer served in a second PCR lasting roughly 6 to 12 cycles. TCRdb called the 5' RACE reads again in MiXCR, with one record for every CDR3 protein. Here the sample spans approximately 900,000 distinct CDR3 sequences, roughly 48% being singletons. Sequenced input: blood. The TCR comes from a man younger than 45 in good health.

The CDR3 coding sequence is TGTGCCATCAGTGATGTGGGCACTGAAGCTTTCTTT. Protein: CAISDVGTEAFF. The chain links TRBV10-3 to TRBJ1-1; no firm D call. The CDR3 contains 12 residues. V lost 3 bases to trimming and J lost 4 bases, with 6 bases between them. Germline V lookup: CDR1 ENHRY, CDR2 SYGVKD.